The 21 T cell receptor beta chains in this list originate from one sample, sequenced in a study of T cell responses to AZD1222 COVID-19 vaccine. Sequencing used immunoSEQ multiplex PCR; TCRdb keeps in-frame clones, though not all of them. The sample lists 180,000 or so clones, over 85% occurring once. The source was peripheral blood, collected 28 days after the second AZD1222 dose. These receptors originate from an adult who received the AZD1222 COVID-19 vaccine.

V and J are TRBV21-1 and TRBJ2-1. TRBV21-1 constitutes a pseudogene. The CDR3 runs 18 residues. The CDR3 is CASSISWVTADSYNEQFF. The CDR3 region has the DNA TGTGCCAGCAGCATCAGTTGGGTAACTGCTGATTCCTACAATGAGCAGTTCTTC.

The chain carries TRBV12-3 or TRBV12-4 and TRBJ1-1; the D is unclear. The V end lost 4 bases, the J end lost 6 bases, and 9 bases lay between the germline ends. The CDR3 runs 12 residues. CDR3 in DNA: TGTGCCAGCAGTTCGGGCCCCTCTGAAGCTTTCTTT. Translating it yields CASSSGPSEAFF.

The chain is built from TRBV10-2 and TRBJ1-4, with D possibly matching TRBD1 (5 bases). CDR1 is WSHSY, CDR2 SAAADI, per germline. The CDR3 runs 15 residues. The ends were cut back, 4 bases at V and 5 bases at J, with 14 bases in the middle. CDR3 sequence: CASSGAGTSNEKLFF. For the CDR3, the DNA is TGCGCCAGCAGTGGGGCTGGGACGTCGAATGAAAAACTGTTTTTT.

V and J are TRBV18 and TRBJ2-7; 9 bases line up with TRBD1. V dropped 2 bases and J dropped 5; count of bases not matched to a gene: 13. The CDR3 is made up of 17 amino acids. From germline, CDR1 is KGHSH and CDR2 LQKENI. The CDR3 nucleotides are TGTGCCAGCTCACCAACTCATCCCGGACAGGGGATCCACGAGCAGTACTTC. Protein sequence: CASSPTHPGQGIHEQYF.

The V call is TRBV3-1 (or the pseudogene TRBV3-2), the J call TRBJ1-2, with D tentatively TRBD1 (5 bases). Germline V lookup: CDR1 LGHDT, CDR2 YNNKEL (reference sequence). V was pared by 4 bases and J by 8 bases, with 14 bases between. The CDR3 has 13 residues. The chain's CDR3 is CASSLGELGGYTF. The CDR3 DNA reads as TGTGCCAGCAGCCTAGGGGAGTTGGGAGGCTACACCTTC.

This chain connects TRBV7-3 to TRBJ2-5; D remains unclear. In germline, CDR1 is SGHTA, CDR2 FQGTGA. Trimming took 5 bases from V and 11 from J, leaving 18 bases between them. CDR3 size: 13 residues. The CDR3 bases are TGTGCCAGCAGCCCTACCCTTGACGCCTTACAGTACTTC. Translating gives CASSPTLDALQYF.

This chain joins TRBV7-2 and TRBJ2-7, with D possibly being TRBD1 (5 bases). There are 14 residues in the CDR3. Germline loops: CDR1 SGHTA, CDR2 FQGNSA. The ends were cut back, 4 bases at V and 4 bases at J, with 14 bases in the middle. CDR3 sequence: CASSYGQGWYEQYF. The CDR3 region has the DNA TGTGCCAGCAGCTATGGGCAGGGTTGGTACGAGCAGTACTTC.

The chain couples TRBV5-8 to TRBJ1-1; D gene unclear. Germline lookup yields CDR1 SGHTS and CDR2 YDEGEE. The V and J ends lost 3 bases and 4 bases respectively, with 13 bases between them. The CDR3 extends over 14 amino acids. The CDR3 DNA reads TGTGCCAGCAGCTCCGGACTTCTGGGCACTGAAGCTTTCTTT. It specifies CASSSGLLGTEAFF.

This CDR3 is CASSPRRDEKLFF. The CDR3 DNA reads TGTGCCAGCTCACCGCGCAGGGATGAAAAACTGTTTTTT. The V and J genes are TRBV18 and TRBJ1-4, with a weak D call TRBD1 (5 bases). The CDR3 has 13 residues. The germline V and J ends were trimmed by 3 bases and 6 bases, with 8 bases remaining between them. Germline assignment: CDR1 KGHSH and CDR2 LQKENI.

The J gene is TRBJ1-6, the V gene TRBV11-3, with D tentatively TRBD1 (5 bases). Germline V gives CDR1 SGHNT, CDR2 YENEEA. Trimming stripped 1 base from V and 10 bases from J, with 8 bases between. This CDR3 region has 13 residues. Written as DNA, the CDR3 is TGTGCCAGCAGCTTAGGGGGGGGATCACCCCTCCACTTT. It is translated as CASSLGGGSPLHF. The full variable domain, its missing parts supplied by reference TRBV11-3 and TRBJ1-6, is EAGVVQSPRYKIIEKKQPVAFWCNPISGHNTLYWYLQNLGQGPELLIRYENEEAVDDSQLPKDRFSAERLKGVDSTLKIQPAELGDSAVYLCASSLGGGSPLHFGNGTRLTVT.

This clone was counted a single time. This rearrangement joins TRBV7-9 to TRBJ1-6, with TRBD1 matching 9 bases. CDR3 length: 14 residues. Trimming at V came to 5 bases and at J to 9 bases, leaving 5 bases not matched to a gene. Germline V gives CDR1 SEHNR, CDR2 FQNEAQ (reference sequence). This CDR3 is CASSPGTGFSPLHF. The CDR3 DNA reads TGTGCCAGCAGCCCCGGGACAGGGTTTTCACCCCTCCACTTT.

This clone was seen a single time. V usage is TRBV3-1 (or the pseudogene TRBV3-2) and J usage is TRBJ1-2, with 7 bases lining up with TRBD1. This CDR3 contains 16 residues. Germline values: CDR1 LGHDT, CDR2 YNNKEL (reference sequence). The J segment lost 3 bases and the V segment lost 3 bases, leaving 10 bases of the junction unmatched. CDR3 DNA: TGTGCCAGCAGCCATTATATCAGGGGGAGTGACTATGGCTACACCTTC. Its translation is CASSHYIRGSDYGYTF.

The chain employs TRBV5-1 and TRBJ2-7; D is undetermined. CDR3 length: 13 residues. Trimming took off 2 bases at V and 4 bases at J, with 10 bases between the two ends. Germline lookup yields CDR1 SGHRS and CDR2 YFSETQ. CDR3 in DNA: TGCGCCAGCAGCTTTCAGAGCGAATACGAGCAGTACTTC. It specifies CASSFQSEYEQYF.

This CDR3 reads CASSWGSYGYTF. In nucleotides, the CDR3 is TGTGCCAGCAGCTGGGGCAGCTATGGCTACACCTTC. The chain links TRBV28 to TRBJ1-2; a weak D match, TRBD1 (5 bases). This CDR3 has 12 residues. The ends were cut back, 6 bases at V and 4 bases at J, with 9 bases in the middle. The germline gives CDR1 MDHEN, CDR2 SYDVKM.

This rearrangement joins TRBV28 to TRBJ1-1; possibly TRBD1 for D (6 bases). The CDR3 consists of 15 residues. The ends were cut back, 1 base at V and 1 base at J, with 10 bases in the middle. CDR1 and CDR2 (germline): MDHEN, SYDVKM. The CDR3 region has the DNA TGTGCCAGCAGTTTATTCGGCAGGGGGAACACTGAAGCTTTCTTT. Encoded protein: CASSLFGRGNTEAFF.

V usage is TRBV9 and J usage is TRBJ2-1; tentatively, D is TRBD2 (6 bases). Trimming left V 0 bases short and J 8 bases short, with 15 bases between. Germline lookup yields CDR1 SGDLS and CDR2 YYNGEE. This CDR3 is 15 amino acids long. The CDR3 DNA sequence: TGTGCCAGCAGCGTAGATGAGACTAGGGGCTATGAGCAGTTCTTC. Residues: CASSVDETRGYEQFF.

This clone was detected once. The chain uses TRBV7-9 and TRBJ2-7, with 8 nucleotides matching TRBD1. Germline CDR1 SEHNR, CDR2 FQNEAQ (reference sequence). The V gene end was trimmed by 0 bases and the J gene end by 1 base; junction bases not matched to a gene: 8. The CDR3 loop spans 17 amino acids. CDR3: CASSLASRGPQSYEQYF. CDR3 DNA: TGTGCCAGCAGCTTAGCTTCCAGGGGGCCCCAATCCTACGAGCAGTACTTC.

The V call is TRBV2, the J call TRBJ2-2; TRBD2 matches 15 bases. J was trimmed by 4 bases and V by 8 bases; bases with no gene match: 5. This CDR3 region has 16 residues. The germline V gene has CDR1 SNHLY and CDR2 FYNNEI. The CDR3 reads CASAGLAGGGTGELFF. In nucleotides, the CDR3 is TGTGCCAGCGCGGGACTAGCGGGGGGTGGCACCGGGGAGCTGTTTTTT.

In its sample, this clone was seen once. This chain joins TRBV27 and TRBJ2-2; possible D gene TRBD1, 6 bases. The CDR3 contains 15 residues. Trimming took off 10 bases at V and 0 bases at J, with 15 bases between the two ends. Germline values: CDR1 MNHEY, CDR2 SMNVEV (reference sequence). The CDR3 here is CATRERGSNTGELFF. In DNA, the CDR3 is TGTGCCACAAGGGAGAGGGGGTCGAACACCGGGGAGCTGTTTTTT.

The rearrangement uses TRBV5-6 and TRBJ1-1; D uncertain. The CDR3 is made up of 14 amino acids. Trimming removed 5 bases at V and 5 bases at J, with 16 bases between. CDR1 SGHDT and CDR2 YYEEEE come from the germline V gene. CDR3 in DNA: TGTGCCAGCAGTCCGGACGGGTCGGGGACTGAAGCTTTCTTT. Its translation: CASSPDGSGTEAFF.

The table lists this clone with a count of one. The chain has TRBV4-1 and TRBJ1-1, with D perhaps TRBD1 (5 bases). Germline CDR1 MGHRA, CDR2 YSYEKL. V lost 0 bases and J lost 0, with 8 bases in between. The length of the CDR3 is 15 residues. CDR3: CASSQERQLNTEAFF. The CDR3 DNA reads TGCGCCAGCAGCCAAGAACGACAGTTGAACACTGAAGCTTTCTTT.